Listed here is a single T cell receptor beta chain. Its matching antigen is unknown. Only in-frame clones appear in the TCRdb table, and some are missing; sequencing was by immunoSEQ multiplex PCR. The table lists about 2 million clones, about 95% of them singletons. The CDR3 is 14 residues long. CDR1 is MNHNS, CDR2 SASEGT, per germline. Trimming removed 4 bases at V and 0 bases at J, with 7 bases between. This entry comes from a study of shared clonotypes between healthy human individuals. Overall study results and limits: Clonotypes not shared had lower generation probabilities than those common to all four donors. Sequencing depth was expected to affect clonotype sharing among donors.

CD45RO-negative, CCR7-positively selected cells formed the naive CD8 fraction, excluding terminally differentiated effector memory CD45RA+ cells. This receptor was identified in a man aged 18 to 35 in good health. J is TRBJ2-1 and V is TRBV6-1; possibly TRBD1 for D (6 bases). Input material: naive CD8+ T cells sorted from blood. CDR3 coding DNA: TGTGCCAGCAGTGTAGGGGGCTCCTACAATGAGCAGTTCTTC. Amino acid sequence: CASSVGGSYNEQFF.